One and the same sample provided the 19 T cell receptor beta chains below, sequenced in a study of shared clonotypes between healthy human individuals. Libraries were prepared by immunoSEQ multiplex PCR; TCRdb keeps only in-frame clonotypes and omits some of them. The table lists about 2.1 million clones, more than 85% of them singletons. It was CD45RO-negative cells, positively selected for CCR7, that made up naive CD8 cells, with terminally differentiated effector memory CD45RA+ cells excluded. The source material was naive CD8+ T cells from PBMCs. The receptors come from a man younger than 30 in good health. Some clones in this sample may be carry-over from other donors' samples.

The chain carries TRBV5-1 and TRBJ1-1; no reliable D call. The V end was cut by 0 bases, the J end by 6 bases, with 12 bases between. CDR3 length: 14 residues. Germline V gene sequence: CDR1 SGHRS, CDR2 YFSETQ. The CDR3 here is CASSLGGVNPEAFF. The CDR3 DNA follows: TGCGCCAGCAGCTTGGGCGGTGTAAACCCTGAAGCTTTCTTT.

The chain links TRBV27 to TRBJ2-1; D gene uncertain. The germline V gene has CDR1 MNHEY and CDR2 SMNVEV (reference sequence). The germline V and J ends were trimmed by 1 base and 8 bases, with 21 bases remaining between them. This CDR3 spans 17 amino acids. The CDR3 is CASSLLVYKGLMDEQFF. The CDR3 nucleotides are TGTGCCAGCAGTTTATTAGTATATAAGGGCCTAATGGATGAGCAGTTCTTC.

The CDR3 loop is CASSLSATDTQYF. CDR3 DNA sequence: TGCGCCAGCAGCTTGTCAGCTACAGATACGCAGTATTTT. V is TRBV5-1 and J is TRBJ2-3; no clear D gene. The V gene's germline CDR1 is SGHRS and CDR2 YFSETQ. The CDR3 length is 13 residues. V lost 1 base, J lost 3 bases, and 6 bases lay in between.

The chain is built from TRBV2 and TRBJ2-7, with TRBD1 matching 8 bases. After removal of 4 bases from V and 3 bases from J, the junction contained 5 bases not matched to a gene. The CDR3 is 14 amino acids. Germline values: CDR1 SNHLY, CDR2 FYNNEI. CDR3 loop: CASSGDRIDYEQYF. The CDR3 nucleotides read TGTGCCAGCAGTGGGGACAGGATTGACTACGAGCAGTACTTC. The whole variable domain, filled in from reference TRBV2 and TRBJ2-7, reads EPEVTQTPSHQVTQMGQEVILRCVPISNHLYFYWYRQILGQKVEFLVSFYNNEISEKSEIFDDQFSVERPDGSNFTLKIRSTKLEDSAMYFCASSGDRIDYEQYFGPGTRLTVT.

The chain has TRBV28 and TRBJ1-5; 7 nucleotides agree with TRBD1. Losses at the gene ends were 1 base for V and 2 bases for J; bases not matched to a gene: 5. CDR1 is MDHEN, CDR2 SYDVKM, per germline. This CDR3 has 16 amino acids. DNA for the CDR3: TGTGCCAGCAGTTTATTCAAGGGGGCTGGCAATCAGCCCCAGCATTTT. Its translation: CASSLFKGAGNQPQHF. Combining the CDR3 with reference TRBV28 and TRBJ1-5 gives the whole variable domain DVKVTQSSRYLVKRTGEKVFLECVQDMDHENMFWYRQDPGLGLRLIYFSYDVKMKEKGDIPEGYSVSREKKERFSLILESASTNQTSMYLCASSLFKGAGNQPQHFGDGTRLSIL.

V usage is TRBV29-1 and J usage is TRBJ2-1; possibly TRBD2 for D (6 bases). CDR3 size: 11 residues. Germline CDR1 SQVTM, CDR2 ANQGSEA. Trimming pared 6 bases from V and 13 bases from J, leaving 16 bases between. Here the CDR3 reads CSVRTTGTQFF. The CDR3 DNA reads as TGCAGCGTCCGGACCACCGGGACTCAGTTCTTC.

The chain recombines TRBV2 with TRBJ2-3; 8 bases align to TRBD2. The CDR3 loop spans 18 amino acids. The germline CDR1 and CDR2 sequences are SNHLY and FYNNEI. The ends lost 7 bases at V and 0 bases at J; junction bases unmatched: 15. Here the CDR3 reads CASTTGRGFERSTDTQYF. The CDR3 nucleotides are TGTGCCAGCACCACCGGGAGGGGGTTCGAACGGAGCACAGATACGCAGTATTTT.

This chain connects TRBV7-9 to TRBJ2-7; TRBD2 might be the D (6 bases). CDR3 size: 10 residues. Germline values: CDR1 SEHNR, CDR2 FQNEAQ (reference sequence). V was clipped by 11 bases and J by 3 bases, with 8 bases between them. CDR3 amino acids: CAAGGYEQYF. The CDR3, as DNA: TGTGCCGCCGGGGGCTACGAGCAGTACTTC.

The rearrangement links TRBV7-9 to TRBJ2-1; no clear D gene. The CDR3 is made up of 15 amino acids. The germline V gene encodes CDR1 SEHNR and CDR2 FQNEAQ (reference sequence). Trimming pared 5 bases from V and 3 bases from J, leaving 14 bases between. CDR3 region: CASSPAVGRYNEQFF. In nucleotides, the CDR3 is TGTGCCAGCAGCCCGGCCGTAGGGCGCTACAATGAGCAGTTCTTC. The full variable domain, rest sourced from reference TRBV7-9 and TRBJ2-1, is DTGVSQNPRHKITKRGQNVTFRCDPISEHNRLYWYRQTLGQGPEFLTYFQNEAQLEKSRLLSDRFSAERPKGSFSTLEIQRTEQGDSAMYLCASSPAVGRYNEQFFGPGTRLTVL.

V is TRBV9 and J is TRBJ1-1; 7 bases map to TRBD1. Losses at the gene ends were 3 bases for V and 0 bases for J; bases not matched to a gene: 2. In germline, CDR1 is SGDLS, CDR2 YYNGEE. This CDR3 spans 14 amino acids. The CDR3 DNA reads TGTGCCAGCAGCGAGACAGGGATGAACACTGAAGCTTTCTTT. Translation: CASSETGMNTEAFF. Full variable domain (rest looked up from reference TRBV9 and TRBJ1-1): DSGVTQTPKHLITATGQRVTLRCSPRSGDLSVYWYQQSLDQGLQFLIQYYNGEERAKGNILERFSAQQFPDLHSELNLSSLELGDSALYFCASSETGMNTEAFFGQGTRLTVV.

This clone was picked up a small number of times. CDR3 region: CASTPSGQTNTEAFF. The CDR3 DNA reads as TGTGCCAGCACCCCCAGCGGGCAGACCAACACTGAAGCTTTCTTT. V and J are TRBV9 and TRBJ1-1; D is unclear. The CDR3 totals 15 residues. V gave up 6 bases and J gave up 2 bases, with 17 bases separating them. Germline CDR1 and CDR2: SGDLS and YYNGEE.

V gene TRBV14 combines with J gene TRBJ2-1; TRBD2 matches 14 bases. CDR3 length: 17 amino acids. V lost 1 base, J lost 8 bases, and 7 bases stayed unmatched. Germline V CDR1 and CDR2: SGHDN, FVKESK. The CDR3, as DNA: TGTGCCAGCAGCCAAGGTGTGGGACTAGCGGGAGTGGATGAGCAGTTCTTC. It encodes CASSQGVGLAGVDEQFF.

In the case of this clone: This sample also contains other DNA sequences that code for the same CDR3. The CDR3 loop reads CASSLANEQFF. The CDR3 DNA reads as TGTGCCAGCAGCTTGGCTAATGAGCAGTTCTTC. The gene calls are TRBV7-9 and TRBJ2-1; D remains ambiguous. Deletions cut 3 bases from V and 7 bases from J, with 4 bases between. This CDR3 is 11 amino acids long. Germline V gene data show CDR1 as SEHNR and CDR2 as FQNEAQ (reference sequence). Full variable domain (outside the CDR3, taken from reference TRBV7-9 and TRBJ2-1): DTGVSQNPRHKITKRGQNVTFRCDPISEHNRLYWYRQTLGQGPEFLTYFQNEAQLEKSRLLSDRFSAERPKGSFSTLEIQRTEQGDSAMYLCASSLANEQFFGPGTRLTVL.

Comments on this clone: Within the sample, other DNA sequences also encode this same CDR3. The gene calls are TRBV7-9 and TRBJ2-2; D not resolved. V lost 4 bases and J 4 bases, leaving 4 bases between the germline ends. The germline V gene encodes CDR1 SEHNR and CDR2 FQNEAQ (reference sequence). This CDR3 is 12 amino acids long. The CDR3 nucleotides read TGTGCCAGCAGCTACTCCACCGGGGAGCTGTTTTTT. Encoded protein: CASSYSTGELFF.

J is TRBJ2-1 and V is TRBV6-5; 9 bases are a match to TRBD1. Looked up from germline, CDR1 is MNHEY and CDR2 is SVGAGI. V dropped 6 bases and J dropped 2; count of bases not matched to a gene: 5. The CDR3 consists of 15 residues. CDR3 loop: CASRNTGGPYNEQFF. CDR3 nucleotide sequence: TGTGCCAGCAGGAATACAGGGGGCCCCTACAATGAGCAGTTCTTC.

The rearrangement links TRBV9 to TRBJ2-7; no clear D gene. CDR1 and CDR2 (germline): SGDLS, YYNGEE. V lost 0 bases to trimming and J lost 2 bases, with 12 bases between them. The CDR3 extends over 15 amino acids. The CDR3 coding sequence is TGTGCCAGCAGCGTAGCTGGTCATAAAACCTACGAGCAGTACTTC. Its protein product is CASSVAGHKTYEQYF.

This clone has only one observation. The J gene is TRBJ1-1, the V gene TRBV7-9; D is uncertain. The germline gives CDR1 SEHNR, CDR2 FQNEAQ (reference sequence). Trimming left V 6 bases short and J 11 bases short, with 16 bases between. This CDR3 region has 12 residues. CDR3 protein: CASRPLIKEAFF. In DNA form, the CDR3 reads TGTGCCAGCAGGCCGCTCATAAAGGAGGCTTTCTTT.

The chain employs TRBV9 and TRBJ1-2; 7 positions agree with TRBD1. V lost 6 bases to trimming and J lost 7 bases; unmatched junction nucleotides: 6. The CDR3 covers 12 residues. Germline V CDR1 and CDR2: SGDLS, YYNGEE. CDR3 region: CASNRQGPGYTF. In DNA form, the CDR3 reads TGTGCCAGCAACCGACAGGGTCCTGGCTACACCTTC.

The chain couples TRBV7-2 to TRBJ2-3, with D perhaps being TRBD1 or TRBD2 (6 bases each). The CDR3 sequence is 17 residues long. CDR1 is SGHTA and CDR2 is FQGNSA in the germline V gene. V lost 0 bases and J lost 3, with 16 bases in between. This CDR3 reads CASSLALGGGITDTQYF. CDR3 DNA sequence: TGTGCCAGCAGCTTAGCCCTCGGGGGCGGGATAACAGATACGCAGTATTTT.